Each of the 12 T cell receptor beta chains below was sequenced from the same sample in a study of cytomegalovirus exposure and HLA in healthy donors. PCR used 60 Vbeta primers and 13 Jbeta primers. The method was immunoSEQ multiplex PCR; TCRdb's version includes in-frame clones alone and lacks a portion of them. This sample's clone table lists 110,000 to 150,000 clones. What was sequenced was PBMCs. Receptors originate from a woman aged 18-29 years in good health and CMV-seronegative.

This rearrangement joins TRBV9 to TRBJ2-3, with D possibly TRBD1 on 6 matching bases. V was cut by 4 bases and J by 6 bases, with 15 bases left in between. The germline V gene has CDR1 SGDLS and CDR2 YYNGEE. The CDR3 runs to 14 residues. The CDR3 here is CASSKRTEMDTQYF. As DNA, the CDR3 is TGTGCCAGCAGCAAGCGGACAGAAATGGATACGCAGTATTTT.

The V and J genes are TRBV7-9 and TRBJ1-2; the match to TRBD1 covers 7 bases. CDR1 and CDR2 from the germline V gene are SEHNR and FQNEAQ (reference sequence). Trimming took 6 bases from V and 6 from J; bases not matched to a gene: 4. The CDR3 covers 12 residues. CDR3 in DNA: TGTGCCAGCAGTGGGACAGCAGATGGCTACACCTTC. Its protein product is CASSGTADGYTF.

The chain carries TRBV7-6 and TRBJ2-3, with 7 nucleotides matching TRBD2. Losses at the gene ends were 5 bases for V and 2 bases for J; bases not matched to a gene: 10. The CDR3 has 16 amino acids. Germline assignment: CDR1 SGHVS and CDR2 FNYEAQ. The CDR3 nucleotides are TGTGCCAGCAGCCGACGGATTAGCGGGTTCACAGATACGCAGTATTTT. Translated: CASSRRISGFTDTQYF.

This chain's CDR3 is CASGGGRVGGEKLFF. Here the CDR3 DNA reads TGTGCCAGCGGGGGGGGAAGGGTGGGTGGAGAAAAACTGTTTTTT. The rearrangement joins TRBV6-1 to TRBJ1-4, with a possible D match to TRBD1 (5 bases). V was trimmed by 8 bases and J by 8 bases, leaving 21 bases between them. Germline V gene lookup returns CDR1 MNHNS and CDR2 SASEGT. CDR3 size: 15 residues.

V usage is TRBV4-1 and J usage is TRBJ2-1; 9 positions match TRBD2. Germline V gives CDR1 MGHRA, CDR2 YSYEKL. V shed 0 bases and J 5 bases; nucleotides not matched to a gene: 11. The CDR3 has 18 amino acids. This CDR3 reads CASSQDMAGGPLDNEQFF. The CDR3 bases are TGCGCCAGCAGCCAAGATATGGCGGGAGGGCCTCTTGACAATGAGCAGTTCTTC.

Notes on this clone: Additional DNA sequences in this sample encode the identical CDR3. The chain employs TRBV9 and TRBJ2-3; 9 nucleotides align to TRBD2. The length of the CDR3 is 16 residues. The V and J ends lost 2 bases and 0 bases, in that order; junction bases with no gene match: 4. CDR1 and CDR2 from the germline V gene are SGDLS and YYNGEE. The CDR3 is CASSVELAGSTDTQYF. The DNA for the CDR3 is TGTGCCAGCAGCGTGGAGCTAGCGGGAAGCACAGATACGCAGTATTTT.

The rearrangement joins TRBV6-1 to TRBJ2-7, with a tentative D call TRBD1 (6 bases). The CDR3 is made up of 14 amino acids. The germline V gene encodes CDR1 MNHNS and CDR2 SASEGT. V lost 2 bases to trimming and J lost 5 bases, with 13 bases between them. DNA for the CDR3: TGTGCCAGCAGTGAACGGGGCAGGGGCCACGAGCAGTACTTC. This translates into CASSERGRGHEQYF.

V usage is TRBV12-5 and J usage is TRBJ2-2, with 7 bases aligning to TRBD1. CDR1 and CDR2 (germline): LGHNT, FRNRAP. The V gene end was trimmed by 2 bases and the J gene end by 4 bases; junction bases not matched to a gene: 4. This CDR3 is built from 15 residues. The CDR3 reads CASGLTSGGTGELFF. Written as DNA, the CDR3 is TGTGCTAGTGGTTTGACGTCAGGGGGCACCGGGGAGCTGTTTTTT. The complete variable domain, with remaining parts taken from reference TRBV12-5 and TRBJ2-2, reads DARVTQTPRHKVTEMGQEVTMRCQPILGHNTVFWYRQTMMQGLELLAYFRNRAPLDDSGMPKDRFSAEMPDATLATLKIQPSEPRDSAVYFCASGLTSGGTGELFFGEGSRLTVL.

J is TRBJ2-5 and V is TRBV7-9; D remains ambiguous. Germline CDR1 reads SEHNR; CDR2 reads FQNEAQ (reference sequence). The CDR3 extends over 13 amino acids. V was pared by 2 bases and J by 5 bases, with 9 bases between. CDR3 sequence reads: CASSLLARETQYF. CDR3 bases: TGTGCCAGCAGCTTACTGGCCAGGGAGACCCAGTACTTC.

This chain connects TRBV10-3 to TRBJ2-3; perhaps TRBD2 as D (6 bases). The CDR3 runs to 15 residues. Trimming removed 4 bases at V and 1 base at J, with 12 bases between. Germline CDR1 is ENHRY and CDR2 is SYGVKD. The CDR3 loop is CAISGGLLGTDTQYF. In DNA, the CDR3 is TGTGCCATCAGTGGGGGACTTCTAGGCACAGATACGCAGTATTTT.

The genes are TRBV5-4 and TRBJ1-1; D call uncertain. The CDR3 is 15 residues long. V dropped 0 bases and J dropped 4 bases, with 13 bases sitting between them. Germline assignment: CDR1 SGHNT and CDR2 YYREEE (reference sequence). The CDR3 DNA sequence: TGTGCCAGCAGCTTGGCGGAGGGTGAGGGCACTGAAGCTTTCTTT. It translates to CASSLAEGEGTEAFF.

The chain couples TRBV6-5 to TRBJ2-1; the match to TRBD1 covers 9 bases. Germline CDR1 MNHEY, CDR2 SVGAGI. The CDR3 is made up of 13 amino acids. The J segment lost 5 bases and the V segment lost 6 bases, leaving 2 bases of the junction unmatched. The CDR3 is CASRDRGHNEQFF. The CDR3, as DNA: TGTGCCAGCAGGGACAGGGGCCACAATGAGCAGTTCTTC.